This T cell receptor (beta chain) was identified during a study of T cell responses to AZD1222 COVID-19 vaccine (dated by TCRdb to about 2021). At the level of the whole study: Because spike-specific TCR depth and breadth did not differ between the two schedules, AZD1222 recipients who got a second dose at roughly 4 weeks were pooled with those who got a second dose at roughly 12 weeks. TCR sequencing covered 230 or so trial participants: 200 to 220 given two doses of AZD1222 and 26 given two doses of MenACWY control vaccine. Trial participants were enrolled by age into 18-55, 56-69 and 70-plus year subgroups, with approximately 150, 30 and 60 TCR-sequenced participants respectively. Paper-wide results and their limitations: Conclusions about previously exposed vaccinees are limited, since just five to seven AZD1222 recipients were seropositive for SARS-CoV-2 at baseline. Epitopes outside the regions mutated in the B.1.351 and B.1.1.7 variants were reportedly recognized by nearly half of the unique spike-specific TCRs. Because no day 14 peak-response samples were available, the repertoires could be characterized only after the peak T cell response. In the small 56-69-year group, the increase in depth fell short of significance, most likely because of low power. Vaccine-associated CD4 TCRs spanned the whole spike protein, with dominant responses in regions 160-218 and 743-854. Participants were mostly white British and included more females than males, and it was suggested by the authors that clonal diversity may have been underestimated. Spike-specific TCR breadth and depth rose significantly after two AZD1222 doses compared with day 0 and with MenACWY recipients.

The intended sense of this specimen's time point label: baseline before first vaccination. Samples from vaccinated people were obtained from the UK trials COV001 and COV002, which included a single-blind randomized controlled phase 2/3 trial of AZD1222 (ChAdOx1 nCoV-19) in healthy adults. For TCRbeta chain sequencing, PBMC samples from trial participants were taken at day 0 and at day 28 after the second dose. V and J are truncated by 7 bases and 7 bases respectively, leaving an intervening sequence of 22 bases. From its cysteine to its phenylalanine, the CDR3 spans 15 amino acids. Just CDR3 DNA is preserved here, 45 bases in frame from base 1. CDR1 SGHVS and CDR2 FQNEAQ were looked up in the germline V gene. The CDR3 regions of human TCRbeta chains were analyzed by immunosequencing. On the study's bioinformatics: Repertoire TCRs were checked for matches against a reference library of SARS-CoV-2-specific TCRs that had been generated using the MIRA antigen-specificity platform. Breadth meant the fraction of unique TCRs that were SARS-CoV-2-associated, whereas depth meant the fraction of total T cells that were SARS-CoV-2-associated. Using the MIRA data, every spike-specific TCR was mapped to the spike region that the TCR reacted to and assigned to either a CD4 or a CD8 class. Log10-transformed breadth and depth values were compared by one-way ANOVA with Sidak's multiple comparisons tests. In TCRdb, the immuneACCESS table is reduced to in-frame sequences with V and J assigned. These tables do not hold every clone; where another copy was compared, an unresolved V gene accounts for under half, and the others remain unexplained. Clone size and the V and J calls come from that table; the DNA yielded D and trimming. The sample table records around 120,000 clones; approximately 92% of these occur just once. Roughly 1.3% of the sample is in the top ten clones.

In this sample, this clone turned up once. No cognate antigen has been identified for it. Within one base of it there is no much larger clone, and no base qualities were kept. The clonotype comes from an adult in good health. The chain employs TRBV7-8 and TRBJ2-5; TRBD1 is perhaps the D gene, given 6 matching bases. This material consisted of peripheral blood, taken on day 0 of AZD1222 vaccination. The DNA sequence reads TGTGCCAGCACGTCCCCGGGACATCTGATGGGGACCCAGTACTTC. Its protein product is CASTSPGHLMGTQYF.